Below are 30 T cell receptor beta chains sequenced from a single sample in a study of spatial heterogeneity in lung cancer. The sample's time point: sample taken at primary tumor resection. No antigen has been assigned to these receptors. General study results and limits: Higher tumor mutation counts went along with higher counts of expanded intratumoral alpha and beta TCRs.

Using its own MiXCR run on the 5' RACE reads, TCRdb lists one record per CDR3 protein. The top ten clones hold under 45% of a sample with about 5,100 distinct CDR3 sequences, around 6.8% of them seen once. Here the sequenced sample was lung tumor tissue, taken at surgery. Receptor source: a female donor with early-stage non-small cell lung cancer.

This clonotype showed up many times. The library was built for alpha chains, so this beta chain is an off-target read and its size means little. This CDR3 is CASSNPGQLGYTF. The CDR3 region has the DNA TGTGCCAGCAGTAACCCCGGACAGCTTGGCTACACCTTC. The rearrangement links TRBV6-5 to TRBJ1-2, with a weak D call TRBD1 (6 bases). Germline CDR1 is MNHEY and CDR2 is SVGAGI. This CDR3 is 13 amino acids long. Between the trimmed V and J ends, which lost 5 bases and 7 bases, there was a span of 14 bases.

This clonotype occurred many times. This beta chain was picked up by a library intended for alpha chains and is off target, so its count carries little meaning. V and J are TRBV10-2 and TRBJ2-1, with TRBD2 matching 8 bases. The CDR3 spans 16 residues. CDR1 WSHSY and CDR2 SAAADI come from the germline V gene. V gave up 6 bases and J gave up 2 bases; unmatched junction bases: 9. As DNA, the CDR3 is TGCGCCAGCAGCGCCCATAGCGGGGACACCTACAATGAGCAGTTCTTC. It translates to CASSAHSGDTYNEQFF.

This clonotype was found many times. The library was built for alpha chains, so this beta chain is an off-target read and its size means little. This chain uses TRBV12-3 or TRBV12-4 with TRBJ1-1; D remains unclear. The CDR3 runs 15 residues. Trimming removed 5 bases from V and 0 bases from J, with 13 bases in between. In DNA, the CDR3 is TGTGCCAGCAGTCCCCGGGTAGGAATGAACACTGAAGCTTTCTTT. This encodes CASSPRVGMNTEAFF.

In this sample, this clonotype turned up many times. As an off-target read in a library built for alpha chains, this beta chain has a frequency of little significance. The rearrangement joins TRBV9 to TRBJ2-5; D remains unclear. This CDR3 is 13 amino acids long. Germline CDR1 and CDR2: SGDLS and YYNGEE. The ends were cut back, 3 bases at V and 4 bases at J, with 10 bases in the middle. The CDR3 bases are TGTGCCAGCAGCGCCGACCCTGGAGAGACCCAGTACTTC. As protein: CASSADPGETQYF. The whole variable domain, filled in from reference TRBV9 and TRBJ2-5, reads DSGVTQTPKHLITATGQRVTLRCSPRSGDLSVYWYQQSLDQGLQFLIQYYNGEERAKGNILERFSAQQFPDLHSELNLSSLELGDSALYFCASSADPGETQYFGPGTRLLVL.

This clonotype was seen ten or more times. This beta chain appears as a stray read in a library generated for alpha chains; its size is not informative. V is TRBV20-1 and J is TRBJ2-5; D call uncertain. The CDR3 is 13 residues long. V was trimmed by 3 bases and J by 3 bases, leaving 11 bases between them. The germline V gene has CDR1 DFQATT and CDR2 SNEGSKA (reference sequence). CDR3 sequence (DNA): TGCAGTGCTAGGTTGACTGTCAAAGAGACCCAGTACTTC. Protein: CSARLTVKETQYF.

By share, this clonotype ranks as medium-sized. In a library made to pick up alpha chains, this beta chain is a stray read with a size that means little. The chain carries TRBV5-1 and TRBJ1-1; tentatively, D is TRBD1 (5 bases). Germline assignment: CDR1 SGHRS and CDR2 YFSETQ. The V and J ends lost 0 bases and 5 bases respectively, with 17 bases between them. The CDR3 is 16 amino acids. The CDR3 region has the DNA TGCGCCAGCAGCTTGGCGGGGACCACCCTAGTGACTGAAGCTTTCTTT. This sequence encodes CASSLAGTTLVTEAFF.

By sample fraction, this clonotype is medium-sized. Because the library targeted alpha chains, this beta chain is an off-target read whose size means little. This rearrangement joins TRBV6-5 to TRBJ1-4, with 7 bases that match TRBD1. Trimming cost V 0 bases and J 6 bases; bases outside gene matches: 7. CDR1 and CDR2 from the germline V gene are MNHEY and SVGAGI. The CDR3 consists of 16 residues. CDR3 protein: CASSYSRQGWDEKLFF. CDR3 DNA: TGTGCCAGCAGTTACTCCAGACAGGGCTGGGATGAAAAACTGTTTTTT.

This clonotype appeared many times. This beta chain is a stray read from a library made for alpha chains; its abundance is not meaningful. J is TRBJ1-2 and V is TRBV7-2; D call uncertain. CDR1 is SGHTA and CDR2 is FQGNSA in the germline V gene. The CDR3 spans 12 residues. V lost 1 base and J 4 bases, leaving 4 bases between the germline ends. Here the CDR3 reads CASSLDSYGYTF. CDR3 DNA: TGTGCCAGCAGCTTAGACAGCTATGGCTACACCTTC.

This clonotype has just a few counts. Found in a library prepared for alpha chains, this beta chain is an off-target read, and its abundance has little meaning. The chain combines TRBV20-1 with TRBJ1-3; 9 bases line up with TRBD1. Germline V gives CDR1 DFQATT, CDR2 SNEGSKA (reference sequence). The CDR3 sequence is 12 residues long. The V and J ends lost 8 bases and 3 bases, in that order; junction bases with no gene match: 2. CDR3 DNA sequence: TGCAGTACGGACAGGGGTGGAAACACCATATATTTT. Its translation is CSTDRGGNTIYF.

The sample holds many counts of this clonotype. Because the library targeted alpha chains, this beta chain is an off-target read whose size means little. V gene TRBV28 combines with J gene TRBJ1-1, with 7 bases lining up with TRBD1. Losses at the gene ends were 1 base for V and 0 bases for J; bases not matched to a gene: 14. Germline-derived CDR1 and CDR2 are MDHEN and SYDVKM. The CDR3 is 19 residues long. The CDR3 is CASSLYPVGGGPMNTEAFF. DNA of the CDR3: TGTGCCAGCAGTTTATATCCGGTAGGAGGGGGCCCCATGAACACTGAAGCTTTCTTT. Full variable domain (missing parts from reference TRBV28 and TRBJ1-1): DVKVTQSSRYLVKRTGEKVFLECVQDMDHENMFWYRQDPGLGLRLIYFSYDVKMKEKGDIPEGYSVSREKKERFSLILESASTNQTSMYLCASSLYPVGGGPMNTEAFFGQGTRLTVV.

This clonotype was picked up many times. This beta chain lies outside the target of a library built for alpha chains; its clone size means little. The CDR3 nucleotides read TGTGCCAGCCGAAAGACAGGGCGCACAGATACGCAGTATTTT. Translation: CASRKTGRTDTQYF. This chain uses TRBV6-5 with TRBJ2-3; the match to TRBD1 covers 7 bases. With V trimmed by 8 bases and J by 1 base, 6 bases remained unmatched. Per germline, CDR1 MNHEY and CDR2 SVGAGI. The CDR3 loop spans 14 amino acids.

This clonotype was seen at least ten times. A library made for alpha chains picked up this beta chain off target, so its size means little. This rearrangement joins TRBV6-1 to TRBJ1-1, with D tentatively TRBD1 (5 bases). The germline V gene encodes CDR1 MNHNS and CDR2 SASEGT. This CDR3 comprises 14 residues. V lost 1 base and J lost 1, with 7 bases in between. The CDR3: CASSEGGQNTEAFF. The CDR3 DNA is TGTGCCAGCAGTGAAGGGGGCCAGAACACTGAAGCTTTCTTT.

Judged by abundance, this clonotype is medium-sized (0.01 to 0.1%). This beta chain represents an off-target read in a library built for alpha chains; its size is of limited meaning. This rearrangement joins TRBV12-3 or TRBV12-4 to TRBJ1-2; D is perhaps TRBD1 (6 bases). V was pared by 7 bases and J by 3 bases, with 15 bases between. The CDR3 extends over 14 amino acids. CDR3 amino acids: CASTTGGRYYGYTF. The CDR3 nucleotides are TGTGCCAGCACCACCGGGGGGCGGTACTATGGCTACACCTTC.

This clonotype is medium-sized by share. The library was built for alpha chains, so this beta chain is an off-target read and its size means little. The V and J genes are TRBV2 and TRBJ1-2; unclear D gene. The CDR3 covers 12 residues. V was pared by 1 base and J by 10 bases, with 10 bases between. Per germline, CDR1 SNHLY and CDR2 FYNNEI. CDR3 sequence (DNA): TGTGCCAGCAGTGAAGATAGTCCCCCCTACACCTTC. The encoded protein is CASSEDSPPYTF.

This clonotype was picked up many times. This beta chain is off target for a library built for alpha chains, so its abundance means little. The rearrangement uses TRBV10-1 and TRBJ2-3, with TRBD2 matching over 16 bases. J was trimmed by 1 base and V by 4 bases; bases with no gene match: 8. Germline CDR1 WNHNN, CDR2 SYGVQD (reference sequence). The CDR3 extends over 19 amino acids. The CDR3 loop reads CASSAGTSGRGGGTDTQYF. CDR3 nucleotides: TGCGCCAGCAGTGCCGGGACTAGCGGGAGGGGAGGCGGCACAGATACGCAGTATTTT.

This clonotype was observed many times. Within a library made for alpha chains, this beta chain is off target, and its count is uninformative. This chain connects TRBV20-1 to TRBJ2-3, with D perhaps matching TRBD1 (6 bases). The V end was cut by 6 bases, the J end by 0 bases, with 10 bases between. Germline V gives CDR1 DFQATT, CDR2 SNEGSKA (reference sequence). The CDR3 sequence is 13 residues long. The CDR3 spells CSASQGSTDTQYF. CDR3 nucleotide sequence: TGCAGTGCCTCACAGGGAAGCACAGATACGCAGTATTTT.

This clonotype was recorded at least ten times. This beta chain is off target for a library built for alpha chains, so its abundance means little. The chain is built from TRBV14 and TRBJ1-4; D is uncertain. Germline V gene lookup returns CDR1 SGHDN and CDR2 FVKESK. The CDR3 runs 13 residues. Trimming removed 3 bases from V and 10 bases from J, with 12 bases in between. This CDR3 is CASSQARGGKLFF. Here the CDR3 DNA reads TGTGCCAGCAGCCAGGCCCGGGGAGGAAAACTGTTTTTT. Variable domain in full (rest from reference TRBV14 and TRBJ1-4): EAGVTQFPSHSVIEKGQTVTLRCDPISGHDNLYWYRRVMGKEIKFLLHFVKESKQDESGMPNNRFLAERTGGTYSTLKVQPAELEDSGVYFCASSQARGGKLFFGSGTQLSVL.

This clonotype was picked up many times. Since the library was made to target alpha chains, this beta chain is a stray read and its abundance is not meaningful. The CDR3 bases are TGTGCCAGCAGCTTAGGCCCAGGCAATCAGCCCCAGCATTTT. Translation gives CASSLGPGNQPQHF. The V and J genes are TRBV7-6 and TRBJ1-5; D not certain. The length of the CDR3 is 14 residues. CDR1 and CDR2 (germline): SGHVS, FNYEAQ. Trimming shortened V by 1 base and J by 2 bases, and 6 bases separated the two germline ends.

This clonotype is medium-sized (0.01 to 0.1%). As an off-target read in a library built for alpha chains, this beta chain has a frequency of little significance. The DNA for the CDR3 is TGTGCCAGCAGCCAAGATACCTTCAATTCACCCCTCCACTTT. Amino acid sequence: CASSQDTFNSPLHF. V gene TRBV4-2 combines with J gene TRBJ1-6; D gene uncertain. Trimming stripped 0 bases from V and 7 bases from J, with 7 bases between. Germline loops: CDR1 LGHNA, CDR2 YNFKEQ. The CDR3 is 14 residues long.

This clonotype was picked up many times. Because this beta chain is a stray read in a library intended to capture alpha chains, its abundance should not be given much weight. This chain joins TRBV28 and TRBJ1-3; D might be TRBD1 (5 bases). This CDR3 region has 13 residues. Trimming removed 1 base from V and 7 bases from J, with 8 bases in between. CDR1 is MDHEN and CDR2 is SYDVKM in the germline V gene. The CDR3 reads CASSLSGLNTIYF. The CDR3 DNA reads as TGTGCCAGCAGTTTATCAGGGTTGAACACCATATATTTT.

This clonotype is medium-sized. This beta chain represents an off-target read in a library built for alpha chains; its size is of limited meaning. CDR3 bases: TGTGCCAGCAGCGTAGCCCCGGGACGAAGTAATGAGCAGTTCTTC. This sequence encodes CASSVAPGRSNEQFF. The chain couples TRBV9 to TRBJ2-1; either TRBD1 or TRBD2 may fit D (5 bases each). Trimming removed 0 bases at V and 7 bases at J, with 14 bases between. Germline V gene sequence: CDR1 SGDLS, CDR2 YYNGEE. The CDR3 has 15 amino acids.

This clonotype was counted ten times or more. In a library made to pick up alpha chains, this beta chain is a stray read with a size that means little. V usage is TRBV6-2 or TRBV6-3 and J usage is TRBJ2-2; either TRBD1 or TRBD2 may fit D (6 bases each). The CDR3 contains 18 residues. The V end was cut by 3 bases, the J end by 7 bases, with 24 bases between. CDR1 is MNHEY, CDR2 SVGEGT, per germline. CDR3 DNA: TGTGCCAGCAGTTATCACTCAACCGGGACACCGGAGGGCGGGGAGCTGTTTTTT. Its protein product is CASSYHSTGTPEGGELFF.

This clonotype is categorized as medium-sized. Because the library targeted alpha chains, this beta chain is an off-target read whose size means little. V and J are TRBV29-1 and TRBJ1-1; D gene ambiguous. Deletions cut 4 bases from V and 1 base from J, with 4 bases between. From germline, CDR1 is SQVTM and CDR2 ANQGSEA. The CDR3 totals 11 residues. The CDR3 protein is CSVGENTEAFF. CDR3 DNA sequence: TGCAGCGTTGGGGAGAACACTGAAGCTTTCTTT.

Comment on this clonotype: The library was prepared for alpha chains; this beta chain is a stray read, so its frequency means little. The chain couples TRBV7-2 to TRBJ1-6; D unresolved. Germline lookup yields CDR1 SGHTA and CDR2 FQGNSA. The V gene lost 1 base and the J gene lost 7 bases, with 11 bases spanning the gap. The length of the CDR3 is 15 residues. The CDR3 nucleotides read TGTGCCAGCAGCTTAGTGGGGAGGGAAAATTCACCCCTCCACTTT. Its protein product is CASSLVGRENSPLHF.

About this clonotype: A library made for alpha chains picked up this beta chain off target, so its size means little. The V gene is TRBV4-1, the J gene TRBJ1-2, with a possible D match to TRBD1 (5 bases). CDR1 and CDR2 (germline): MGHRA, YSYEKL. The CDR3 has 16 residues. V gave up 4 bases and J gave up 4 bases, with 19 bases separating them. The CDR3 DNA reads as TGCGCCAGCAGCCGTCCCAGGGCGGGGGATACCTATGGCTACACCTTC. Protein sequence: CASSRPRAGDTYGYTF.

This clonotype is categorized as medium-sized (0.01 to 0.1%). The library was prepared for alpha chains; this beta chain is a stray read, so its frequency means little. The CDR3 sequence is CATSDTNRGLGTDTQYF. For the CDR3, the DNA is TGTGCCACCAGTGATACTAACAGGGGGCTGGGGACAGATACGCAGTATTTT. This chain links TRBV24-1 with TRBJ2-3; 9 bases agree with TRBD1. The CDR3 runs 17 residues. Trimming took 3 bases from V and 3 from J; bases not matched to a gene: 9. Looked up from germline, CDR1 is KGHDR and CDR2 is SFDVKD.

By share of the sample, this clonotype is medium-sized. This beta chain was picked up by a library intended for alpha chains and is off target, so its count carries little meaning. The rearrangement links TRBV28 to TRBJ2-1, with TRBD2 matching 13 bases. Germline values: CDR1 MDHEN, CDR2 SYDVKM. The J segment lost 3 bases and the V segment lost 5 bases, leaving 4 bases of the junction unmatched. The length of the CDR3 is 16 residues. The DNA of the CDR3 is TGTGCCAGCAGTCCCGGGACTAGCGGGAACTACAATGAGCAGTTCTTC. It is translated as CASSPGTSGNYNEQFF. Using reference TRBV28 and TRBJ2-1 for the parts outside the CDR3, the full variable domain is DVKVTQSSRYLVKRTGEKVFLECVQDMDHENMFWYRQDPGLGLRLIYFSYDVKMKEKGDIPEGYSVSREKKERFSLILESASTNQTSMYLCASSPGTSGNYNEQFFGPGTRLTVL.

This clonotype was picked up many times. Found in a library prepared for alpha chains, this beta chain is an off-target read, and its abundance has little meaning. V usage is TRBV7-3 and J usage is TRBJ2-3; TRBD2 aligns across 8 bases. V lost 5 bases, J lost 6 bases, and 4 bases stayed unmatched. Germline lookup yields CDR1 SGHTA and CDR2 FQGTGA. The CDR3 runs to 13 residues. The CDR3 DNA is TGTGCCAGCAGCCGTCGGGAGGGGGATACGCAGTATTTT. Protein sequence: CASSRREGDTQYF.

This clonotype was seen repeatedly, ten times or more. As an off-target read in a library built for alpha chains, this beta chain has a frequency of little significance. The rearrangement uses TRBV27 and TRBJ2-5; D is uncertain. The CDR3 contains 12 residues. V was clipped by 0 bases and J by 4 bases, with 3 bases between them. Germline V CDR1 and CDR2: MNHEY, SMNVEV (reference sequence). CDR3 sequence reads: CASSLSGETQYF. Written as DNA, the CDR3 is TGTGCCAGCAGTTTATCTGGAGAGACCCAGTACTTC.

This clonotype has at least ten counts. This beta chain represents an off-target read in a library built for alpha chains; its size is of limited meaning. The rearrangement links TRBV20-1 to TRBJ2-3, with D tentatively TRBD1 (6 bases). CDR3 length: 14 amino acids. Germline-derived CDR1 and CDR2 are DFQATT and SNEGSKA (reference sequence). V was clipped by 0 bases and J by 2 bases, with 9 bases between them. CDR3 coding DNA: TGCAGTGCTAGAGAACGGACAGCCACAGATACGCAGTATTTT. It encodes CSARERTATDTQYF.